The clone carrying this T cell receptor beta chain was seen at least ten times. What it binds is not known. These data belong to a study of early T cells in non-severe SARS-CoV-2 infection. Study results and caveats: Missing private and CD4 specificities, VDJdb matching favored anti-spike CD8 responses.

Germline lookup yields CDR1 KGHSH and CDR2 LQKENI. After removal of 3 bases from V and 0 bases from J, the junction contained 3 bases not matched to a gene. The CDR3 is 16 residues long. The library protocol tagged individual cDNA molecules with unique molecular identifiers. TCRdb redid the calling of the 5' RACE reads with MiXCR, one entry per CDR3 protein. The sample holds 30,000 or so distinct CDR3 sequences, about 6.7% seen once. This chain uses TRBV18 with TRBJ2-1; 9 bases match TRBD2. This sequence was found in an adult who was a healthcare worker with PCR-confirmed SARS-CoV-2 infection or an uninfected control (not recorded which). The specimen sequenced was whole blood. The CDR3 DNA reads as TGTGCCAGCTCACCCAATAGCGGGAGCTCCTACAATGAGCAGTTCTTC. Translated: CASSPNSGSSYNEQFF. Combining the CDR3 with reference TRBV18 and TRBJ2-1 gives the whole variable domain NAGVMQNPRHLVRRRGQEARLRCSPMKGHSHVYWYRQLPEEGLKFMVYLQKENIIDESGMPKERFSAEFPKEGPSILRIQQVVRGDSAAYFCASSPNSGSSYNEQFFGPGTRLTVL.